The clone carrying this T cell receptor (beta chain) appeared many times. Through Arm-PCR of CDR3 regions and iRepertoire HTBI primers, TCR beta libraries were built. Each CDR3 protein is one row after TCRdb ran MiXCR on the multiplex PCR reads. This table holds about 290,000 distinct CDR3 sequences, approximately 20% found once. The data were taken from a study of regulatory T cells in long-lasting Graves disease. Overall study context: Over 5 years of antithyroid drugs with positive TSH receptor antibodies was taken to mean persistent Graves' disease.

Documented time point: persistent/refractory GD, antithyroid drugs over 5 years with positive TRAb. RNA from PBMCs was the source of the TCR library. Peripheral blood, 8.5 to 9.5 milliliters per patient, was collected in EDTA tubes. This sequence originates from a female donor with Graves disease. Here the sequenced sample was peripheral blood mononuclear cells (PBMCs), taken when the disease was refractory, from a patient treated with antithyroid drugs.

CDR3 amino acids: CAIKEGGEETQYF. The DNA for the CDR3 is TGTGCCATCAAGGAGGGCGGGGAGGAGACCCAGTACTTC. The V and J genes are TRBV10-3 and TRBJ2-5; D is perhaps TRBD2 (6 bases). The CDR3 runs to 13 residues. Deletions cut 7 bases from V and 5 bases from J, with 14 bases between. CDR1 and CDR2 from the germline V gene are ENHRY and SYGVKD.